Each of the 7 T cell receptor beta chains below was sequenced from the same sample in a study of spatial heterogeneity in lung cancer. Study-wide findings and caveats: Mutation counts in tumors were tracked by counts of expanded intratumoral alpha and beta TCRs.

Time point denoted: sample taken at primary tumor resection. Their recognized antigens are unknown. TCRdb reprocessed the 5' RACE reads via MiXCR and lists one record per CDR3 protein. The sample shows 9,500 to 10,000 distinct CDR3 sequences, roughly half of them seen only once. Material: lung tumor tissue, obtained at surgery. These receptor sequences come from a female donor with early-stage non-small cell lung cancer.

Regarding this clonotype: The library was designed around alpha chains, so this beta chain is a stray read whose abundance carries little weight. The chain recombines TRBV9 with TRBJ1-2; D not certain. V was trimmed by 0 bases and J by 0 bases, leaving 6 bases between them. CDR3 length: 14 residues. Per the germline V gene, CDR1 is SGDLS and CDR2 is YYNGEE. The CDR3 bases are TGTGCCAGCAGCGTAGCCTTAGCTAACTATGGCTACACCTTC. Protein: CASSVALANYGYTF.

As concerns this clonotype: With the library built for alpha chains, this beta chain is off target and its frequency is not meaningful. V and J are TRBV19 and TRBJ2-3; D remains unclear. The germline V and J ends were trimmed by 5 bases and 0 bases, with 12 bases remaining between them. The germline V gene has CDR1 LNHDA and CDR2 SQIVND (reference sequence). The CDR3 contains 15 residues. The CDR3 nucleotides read TGTGCCAGTAGTCCCGGACGGCTCAGCACAGATACGCAGTATTTT. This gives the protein CASSPGRLSTDTQYF.

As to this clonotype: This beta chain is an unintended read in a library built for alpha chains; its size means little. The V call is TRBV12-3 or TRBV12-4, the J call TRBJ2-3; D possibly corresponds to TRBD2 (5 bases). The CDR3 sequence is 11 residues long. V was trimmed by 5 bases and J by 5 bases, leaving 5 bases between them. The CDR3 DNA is TGTGCCAGCAGTCGGGGAGATACGCAGTATTTT. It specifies CASSRGDTQYF.

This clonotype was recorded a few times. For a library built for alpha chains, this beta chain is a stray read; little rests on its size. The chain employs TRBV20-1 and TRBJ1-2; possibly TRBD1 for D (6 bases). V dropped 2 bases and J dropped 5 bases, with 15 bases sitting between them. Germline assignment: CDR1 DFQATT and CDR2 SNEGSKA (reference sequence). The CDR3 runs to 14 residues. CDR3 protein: CSARRLRGIYGYTF. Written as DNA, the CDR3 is TGCAGTGCTAGAAGGCTCAGGGGTATTTATGGCTACACCTTC.

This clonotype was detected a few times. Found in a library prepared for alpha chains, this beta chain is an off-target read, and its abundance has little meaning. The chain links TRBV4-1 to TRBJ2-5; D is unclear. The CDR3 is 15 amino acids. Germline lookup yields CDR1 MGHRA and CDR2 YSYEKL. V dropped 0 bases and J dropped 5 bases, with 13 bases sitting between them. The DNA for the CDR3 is TGCGCCAGCAGCCAAGATTATTCTTCAGCTGAGACCCAGTACTTC. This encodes CASSQDYSSAETQYF.

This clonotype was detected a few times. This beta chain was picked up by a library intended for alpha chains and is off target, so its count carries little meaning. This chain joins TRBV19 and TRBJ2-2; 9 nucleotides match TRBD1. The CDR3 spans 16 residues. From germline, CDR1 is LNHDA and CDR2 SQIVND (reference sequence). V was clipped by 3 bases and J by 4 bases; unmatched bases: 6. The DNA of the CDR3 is TGTGCCAGTAGTATCGACAGGGGGTCGTCCACCGGGGAGCTGTTTTTT. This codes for CASSIDRGSSTGELFF.

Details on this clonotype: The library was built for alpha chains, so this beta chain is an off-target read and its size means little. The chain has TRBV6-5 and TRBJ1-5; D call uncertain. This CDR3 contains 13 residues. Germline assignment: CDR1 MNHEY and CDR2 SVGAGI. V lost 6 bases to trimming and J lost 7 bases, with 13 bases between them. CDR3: CASSPRVGQPQHF. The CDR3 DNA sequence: TGTGCCAGCAGCCCACGAGTCGGCCAGCCCCAGCATTTT.